These 19 T cell receptor beta chains came from one sample sequenced in a study of graft-versus-host responses after intestinal transplantation. The antigens of these receptors remain unknown. The repertoire was sequenced with immunoSEQ multiplex PCR; TCRdb's copy has only in-frame clones and lacks some. The sample lists 90,000 to 150,000 clones, approximately 92% seen once, with 0.09% to 0.15% in the top ten. The material sequenced was unstimulated CD4+ T cells sorted from spleen or lymph node cells, taken before intestinal transplant. Receptors were obtained from a human donor who received an intestinal transplant.

V and J are TRBV10-3 and TRBJ1-1; TRBD1 matches 8 bases. There are 13 residues in the CDR3. CDR1 and CDR2 from the germline V gene are ENHRY and SYGVKD. The V gene end was trimmed by 6 bases and the J gene end by 2 bases; junction bases not matched to a gene: 2. The CDR3 loop reads CAIRDRGNTEAFF. The CDR3 region has the DNA TGTGCCATCAGAGACAGGGGAAACACTGAAGCTTTCTTT.

V and J are TRBV5-8 and TRBJ2-1, with D possibly TRBD1 on 5 matching bases. CDR1 SGHTS and CDR2 YDEGEE come from the germline V gene. The CDR3 consists of 15 residues. V shed 2 bases and J shed 8 bases, with 17 bases lying between them. The DNA for the CDR3 is TGTGCCAGCAGCTTAGGGGCAGGGCCCCCCGATGAGCAGTTCTTC. This sequence encodes CASSLGAGPPDEQFF.

This clone has just one count. The chain joins TRBV30 to TRBJ2-7; 11 bases fit TRBD1. Germline trimming cut 8 bases from V and 0 bases from J; bases unmatched to any gene: 18. This CDR3 contains 18 residues. Germline V lookup: CDR1 GTSNPN, CDR2 SVGIG (reference sequence). The CDR3 sequence is CAGRLPLWGQGGSYEQYF. DNA for the CDR3: TGTGCCGGCCGCCTACCATTGTGGGGACAGGGGGGCTCCTACGAGCAGTACTTC.

J is TRBJ2-7 and V is TRBV6-1; 8 positions match TRBD1. The germline CDR1 and CDR2 sequences are MNHNS and SASEGT. This CDR3 has 15 amino acids. Trimming took 6 bases from V and 3 from J; bases not matched to a gene: 10. CDR3 in DNA: TGTGCCAGCAGAAAACCGGGACAGGCTCTCTACGAGCAGTACTTC. Translation gives CASRKPGQALYEQYF.

This chain connects TRBV30 to TRBJ1-2; no clear D. The germline CDR1 and CDR2 sequences are GTSNPN and SVGIG (reference sequence). The CDR3 runs 14 residues. V shed 0 bases and J shed 2 bases, with 10 bases lying between them. CDR3 nucleotides: TGTGCCTGGAGTGTAATCGGCCCGAACTATGGCTACACCTTC. Amino acid sequence: CAWSVIGPNYGYTF.

The V and J genes are TRBV11-1 and TRBJ1-1; 9 nucleotides align to TRBD1. The germline V gene encodes CDR1 SGHAT and CDR2 FQDESV (reference sequence). This CDR3 is 13 amino acids long. Trimming at V came to 5 bases and at J to 9 bases, leaving 7 bases not matched to a gene. The CDR3 coding sequence is TGTGCCAGCAGCCCGGGACAGGGATTACAAGCTTTCTTT. Translation gives CASSPGQGLQAFF.

The rearrangement uses TRBV6-5 and TRBJ1-1; D unresolved. Looked up from germline, CDR1 is MNHEY and CDR2 is SVGAGI. The length of the CDR3 is 13 residues. The V end was cut by 0 bases, the J end by 1 base, with 3 bases between. CDR3 DNA: TGTGCCAGCAGTTACTCGGAGAACACTGAAGCTTTCTTT. Protein product: CASSYSENTEAFF.

The DNA of the CDR3 is TGTGCCAGCAGCGTAAAAGGCCAGGGAACTGAAGCTTTCTTT. This encodes CASSVKGQGTEAFF. The V call is TRBV9, the J call TRBJ1-1; D is possibly TRBD1 (5 bases). The CDR3 has 14 residues. Trimming took 1 base from V and 5 from J, leaving 12 bases between them. Germline V gene data show CDR1 as SGDLS and CDR2 as YYNGEE.

This rearrangement joins TRBV7-6 to TRBJ2-7; 14 positions match TRBD2. This CDR3 is 17 amino acids long. V lost 5 bases, J lost 2 bases, and 8 bases stayed unmatched. CDR1 and CDR2 from the germline V gene are SGHVS and FNYEAQ. The CDR3 spells CASSRGLAGGTPYEQYF. In DNA, the CDR3 is TGTGCCAGCAGCCGCGGACTAGCGGGAGGTACCCCCTACGAGCAGTACTTC.

The rearrangement joins TRBV5-1 to TRBJ2-3; 8 bases align to TRBD1. The CDR3 sequence is 15 residues long. Germline V CDR1 and CDR2: SGHRS, YFSETQ. V was pared by 4 bases and J by 3 bases, with 7 bases of the junction left unmatched. The CDR3 DNA is TGCGCCAGCAGCAGACGACAGGGGAGGACAGATACGCAGTATTTT. This sequence encodes CASSRRQGRTDTQYF.

This chain links TRBV7-2 with TRBJ2-5; 7 nucleotides align to TRBD1. V lost 6 bases, J lost 4 bases, and 8 bases stayed unmatched. The CDR3 covers 14 residues. Germline CDR1 is SGHTA and CDR2 is FQGNSA. The CDR3 DNA sequence: TGTGCCAGCAGGAGACGCAACAGGGGAGAGACCCAGTACTTC. The encoded protein is CASRRRNRGETQYF.

V usage is TRBV7-6 and J usage is TRBJ1-2; 7 bases are a match to TRBD1. The CDR3 consists of 13 residues. Germline CDR1 reads SGHVS; CDR2 reads FNYEAQ. V was pared by 6 bases and J by 7 bases, with 8 bases of the junction left unmatched. CDR3 bases: TGTGCCAGCAGTCTTACAGGGGCTCGTGGCTACACCTTC. It encodes CASSLTGARGYTF.

The chain recombines TRBV19 with TRBJ2-5; D might be TRBD2 (5 bases). The CDR3 has 17 residues. The germline CDR1 and CDR2 sequences are LNHDA and SQIVND (reference sequence). V lost 3 bases to trimming and J lost 5 bases, with 22 bases between them. CDR3 DNA sequence: TGTGCCAGTAGTATGAACAGCGGATACCCCTCTCGGGAGACCCAGTACTTC. This gives the protein CASSMNSGYPSRETQYF.

The V and J genes are TRBV5-1 and TRBJ1-4; weak D call: TRBD1 (6 bases). CDR3 length equals 14 residues. V was clipped by 0 bases and J by 6 bases, with 9 bases between them. Germline CDR1 and CDR2: SGHRS and YFSETQ. CDR3 nucleotide sequence: TGCGCCAGCAGCTTGGACAGGGCTGATGAAAAACTGTTTTTT. Residues: CASSLDRADEKLFF.

This chain uses TRBV9 with TRBJ1-2; D is unresolved. The CDR3 loop spans 13 amino acids. The V end lost 6 bases, the J end lost 6 bases, and 15 bases lay between the germline ends. Germline CDR1 and CDR2: SGDLS and YYNGEE. CDR3 nucleotide sequence: TGTGCCAGCACCGGAGAAGGGCCGAATGGCTACACCTTC. Its translation is CASTGEGPNGYTF.

The rearrangement joins TRBV5-1 to TRBJ1-2; D is undetermined. This CDR3 comprises 12 residues. CDR1 is SGHRS and CDR2 is YFSETQ in the germline V gene. The ends were cut back, 0 bases at V and 4 bases at J, with 4 bases in the middle. CDR3 sequence reads: CASSLDSYGYTF. In DNA, the CDR3 is TGCGCCAGCAGCTTGGACAGCTATGGCTACACCTTC.

The V call is TRBV6-5, the J call TRBJ1-4; TRBD1 is a possible D gene (5 bases). Looked up from germline, CDR1 is MNHEY and CDR2 is SVGAGI. The germline V and J ends were trimmed by 1 base and 4 bases, with 10 bases remaining between them. This CDR3 spans 15 amino acids. The CDR3 protein is CASSYWGRSNEKLFF. DNA of the CDR3: TGTGCCAGCAGTTACTGGGGCAGAAGTAATGAAAAACTGTTTTTT.

The J gene is TRBJ2-7, the V gene TRBV9, with D possibly called TRBD1 or TRBD2 (6 bases each). CDR1 and CDR2 (germline): SGDLS, YYNGEE. This CDR3 spans 15 amino acids. V was cut by 3 bases and J by 2 bases, with 15 bases left in between. The CDR3 loop reads CASSATGGSPYEQYF. The CDR3 nucleotides are TGTGCCAGCAGCGCGACCGGGGGCTCCCCCTACGAGCAGTACTTC.

The chain recombines TRBV4-1 with TRBJ1-3, with no clear D. Germline V gene data show CDR1 as MGHRA and CDR2 as YSYEKL. Trimming shortened V by 4 bases and J by 1 base, and 11 bases separated the two germline ends. The CDR3 totals 15 residues. The CDR3 DNA follows: TGCGCCAGCAGCCTCCAAGGCGGGTCTGGAAACACCATATATTTT. It translates to CASSLQGGSGNTIYF.